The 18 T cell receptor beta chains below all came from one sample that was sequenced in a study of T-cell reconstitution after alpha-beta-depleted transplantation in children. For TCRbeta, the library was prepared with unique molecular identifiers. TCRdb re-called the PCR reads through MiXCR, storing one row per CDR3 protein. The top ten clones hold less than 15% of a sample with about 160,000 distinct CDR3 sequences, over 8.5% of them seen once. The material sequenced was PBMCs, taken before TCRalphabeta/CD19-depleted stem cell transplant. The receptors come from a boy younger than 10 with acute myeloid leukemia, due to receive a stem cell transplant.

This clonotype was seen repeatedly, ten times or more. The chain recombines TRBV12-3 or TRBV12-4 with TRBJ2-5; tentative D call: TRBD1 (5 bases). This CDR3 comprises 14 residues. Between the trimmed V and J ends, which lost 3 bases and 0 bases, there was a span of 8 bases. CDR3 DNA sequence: TGTGCCAGCAGTTTGAGGACAAACCAAGAGACCCAGTACTTC. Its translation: CASSLRTNQETQYF.

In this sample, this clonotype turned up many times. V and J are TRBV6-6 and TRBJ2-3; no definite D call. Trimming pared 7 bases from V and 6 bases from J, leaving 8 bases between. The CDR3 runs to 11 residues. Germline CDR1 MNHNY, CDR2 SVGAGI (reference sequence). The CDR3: CASTYLDTQYF. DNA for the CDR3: TGTGCCAGCACCTACCTGGATACGCAGTATTTT.

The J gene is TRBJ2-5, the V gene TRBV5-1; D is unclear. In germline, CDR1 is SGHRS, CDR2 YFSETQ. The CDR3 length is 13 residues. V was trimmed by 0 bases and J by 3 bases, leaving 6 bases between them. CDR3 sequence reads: CASSLASEETQYF. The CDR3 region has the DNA TGCGCCAGCAGCTTGGCGTCGGAAGAGACCCAGTACTTC.

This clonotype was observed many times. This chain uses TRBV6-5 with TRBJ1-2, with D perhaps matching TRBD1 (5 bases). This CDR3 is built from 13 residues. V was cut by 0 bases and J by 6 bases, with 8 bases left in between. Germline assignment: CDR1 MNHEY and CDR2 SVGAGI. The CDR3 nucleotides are TGTGCCAGCAGTTACTCGAGCAGGGATGGCTACACCTTC. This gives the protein CASSYSSRDGYTF.

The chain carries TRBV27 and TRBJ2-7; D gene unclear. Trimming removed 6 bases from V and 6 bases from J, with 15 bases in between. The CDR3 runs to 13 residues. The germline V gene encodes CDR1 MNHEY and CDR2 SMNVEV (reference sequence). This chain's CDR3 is CASRGFSTLEQYF. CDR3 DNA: TGTGCCAGCAGGGGCTTCTCCACCCTCGAGCAGTACTTC.

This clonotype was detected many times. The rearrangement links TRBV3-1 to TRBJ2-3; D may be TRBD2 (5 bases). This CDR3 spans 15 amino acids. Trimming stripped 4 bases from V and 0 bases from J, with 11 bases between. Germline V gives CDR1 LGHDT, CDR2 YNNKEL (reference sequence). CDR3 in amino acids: CASSRAGSSTDTQYF. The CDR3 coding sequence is TGTGCCAGCAGCCGAGCTGGGAGTAGCACAGATACGCAGTATTTT.

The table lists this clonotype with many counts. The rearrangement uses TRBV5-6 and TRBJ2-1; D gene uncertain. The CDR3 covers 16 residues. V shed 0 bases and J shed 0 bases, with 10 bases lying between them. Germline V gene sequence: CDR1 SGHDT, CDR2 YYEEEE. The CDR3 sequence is CASSLEVVSSYNEQFF. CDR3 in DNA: TGTGCCAGCAGCTTGGAGGTGGTAAGCTCCTACAATGAGCAGTTCTTC.

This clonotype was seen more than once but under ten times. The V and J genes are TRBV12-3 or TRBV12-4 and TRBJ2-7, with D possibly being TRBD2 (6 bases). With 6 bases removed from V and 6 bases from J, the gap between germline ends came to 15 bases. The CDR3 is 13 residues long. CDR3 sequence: CASSAGLLGEQYF. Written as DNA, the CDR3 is TGTGCCAGCAGCGCCGGACTACTTGGCGAGCAGTACTTC.

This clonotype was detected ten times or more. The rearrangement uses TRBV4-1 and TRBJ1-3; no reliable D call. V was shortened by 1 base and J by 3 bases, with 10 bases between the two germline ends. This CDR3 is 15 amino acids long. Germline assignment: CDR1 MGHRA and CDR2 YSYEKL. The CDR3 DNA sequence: TGCGCCAGCAGCCAAGCTCACAGTGTTGGAAACACCATATATTTT. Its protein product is CASSQAHSVGNTIYF.

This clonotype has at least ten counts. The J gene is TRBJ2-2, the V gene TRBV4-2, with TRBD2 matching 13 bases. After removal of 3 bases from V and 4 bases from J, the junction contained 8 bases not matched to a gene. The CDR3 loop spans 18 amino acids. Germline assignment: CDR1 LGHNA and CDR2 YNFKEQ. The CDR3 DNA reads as TGTGCCAGCAGCCAGGACTCCGGGACTAGCGGGGTCACCGGGGAGCTGTTTTTT. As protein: CASSQDSGTSGVTGELFF.

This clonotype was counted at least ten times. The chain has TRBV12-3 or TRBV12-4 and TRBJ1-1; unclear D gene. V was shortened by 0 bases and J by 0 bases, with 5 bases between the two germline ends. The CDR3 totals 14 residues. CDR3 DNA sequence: TGTGCCAGCAGTTTAGCTAGACTGAACACTGAAGCTTTCTTT. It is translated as CASSLARLNTEAFF.

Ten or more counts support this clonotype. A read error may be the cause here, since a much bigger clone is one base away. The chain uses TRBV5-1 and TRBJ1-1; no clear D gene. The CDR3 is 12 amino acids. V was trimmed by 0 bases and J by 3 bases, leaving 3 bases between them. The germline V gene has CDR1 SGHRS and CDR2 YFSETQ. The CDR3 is CASSLGHTEAFF. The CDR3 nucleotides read TGCGCCAGCAGCTTGGGGCACACTGAAGCTTTCTTT.

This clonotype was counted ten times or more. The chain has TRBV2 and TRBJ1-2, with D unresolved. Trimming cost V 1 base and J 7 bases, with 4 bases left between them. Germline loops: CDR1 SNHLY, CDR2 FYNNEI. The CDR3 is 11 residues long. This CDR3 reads CASSEGVGYTF. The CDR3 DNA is TGTGCCAGCAGTGAAGGGGTTGGCTACACCTTC.

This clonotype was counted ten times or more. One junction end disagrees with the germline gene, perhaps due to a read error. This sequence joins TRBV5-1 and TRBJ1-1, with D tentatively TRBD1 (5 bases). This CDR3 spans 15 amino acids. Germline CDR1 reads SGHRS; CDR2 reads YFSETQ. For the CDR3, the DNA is TGCGCCAGCAGCAGGGACGGACGGACGAACACTGAACCTTTCTTT. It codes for CASSRDGRTNTEPFF.

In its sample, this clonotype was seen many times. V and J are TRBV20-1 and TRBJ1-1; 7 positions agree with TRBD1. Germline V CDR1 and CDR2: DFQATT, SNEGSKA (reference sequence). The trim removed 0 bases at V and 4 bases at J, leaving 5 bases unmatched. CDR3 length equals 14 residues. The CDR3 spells CSARERGLVTEAFF. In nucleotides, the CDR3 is TGCAGTGCTAGAGAAAGGGGGCTGGTCACTGAAGCTTTCTTT.

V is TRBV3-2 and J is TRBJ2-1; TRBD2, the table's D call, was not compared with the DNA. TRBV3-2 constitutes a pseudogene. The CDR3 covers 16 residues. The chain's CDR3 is CATSQSMASGYNEQFF. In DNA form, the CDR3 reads TGTGCCACCTCCCAATCCATGGCTAGCGGGTATAATGAGCAGTTCTTC.

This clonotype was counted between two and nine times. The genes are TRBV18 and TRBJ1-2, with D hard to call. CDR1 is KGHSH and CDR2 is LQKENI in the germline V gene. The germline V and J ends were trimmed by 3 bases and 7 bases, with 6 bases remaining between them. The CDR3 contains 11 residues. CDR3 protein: CASSPSGGYTF. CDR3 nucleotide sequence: TGTGCCAGCTCACCGTCTGGTGGCTACACCTTC.

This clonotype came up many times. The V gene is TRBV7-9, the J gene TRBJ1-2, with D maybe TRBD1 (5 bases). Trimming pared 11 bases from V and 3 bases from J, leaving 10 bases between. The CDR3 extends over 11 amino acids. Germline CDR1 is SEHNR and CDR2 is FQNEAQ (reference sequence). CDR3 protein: CAPGGDYGYTF. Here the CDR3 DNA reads TGTGCCCCCGGAGGGGACTATGGCTACACCTTC.